A selection of T cell receptor beta chains follows, all from one sample in a study of blood T cell repertoires in COVID-19. The method was immunoSEQ multiplex PCR; TCRdb's version includes in-frame clones alone and lacks a portion of them. The sample lists under 200,000 clones; 88% were seen once. The specimen sequenced was peripheral blood. The receptors come from a man aged 50 or older who had recovered from COVID-19. Both conserved end residues are part of each CDR3. The order of the fields is J gene, V gene, D gene, clone size, CDR3 DNA, CDR3 protein. D genes are given only for firm matches. Where a row states a size, it is once, few, many or the class of an expanded clone; other rows omit it.

J: TRBJ2-2
V: TRBV29-1
D: TRBD1
size: -
DNA: TGCAGCGTTAACAGGGGGCAGGCCGGGGAGCTGTTTTTT
CDR3: CSVNRGQAGELFF

J: TRBJ2-3
V: TRBV27
D: -
size: -
DNA: TGTGCCAGCAGCCGTCCCCTTAGCACAGATACGCAGTATTTT
CDR3: CASSRPLSTDTQYF

J: TRBJ1-1
V: TRBV28
D: -
size: -
DNA: TGTGCCAGCACCCCAGCCAGGGCGGACACTGAAGCTTTCTTT
CDR3: CASTPARADTEAFF

J: TRBJ2-3
V: TRBV4-3
D: -
size: -
DNA: TGCGCCAGCAGCCAAGGTTTAACGGCAGATACGCAGTATTTT
CDR3: CASSQGLTADTQYF

J: TRBJ1-4
V: TRBV27
D: -
size: -
DNA: TGTGCCAGCAGCTATATGGGGGCACCTAATGAAAAACTGTTTTTT
CDR3: CASSYMGAPNEKLFF

J: TRBJ1-5
V: TRBV7-2
D: TRBD1
size: -
DNA: TGTGCCAGCAGCCCCGCCGGACAGGGCAATCAGCCCCAGCATTTT
CDR3: CASSPAGQGNQPQHF

J: TRBJ2-3
V: TRBV6-2/TRBV6-3
D: TRBD2
size: -
DNA: TGTGCCAGCAGTTTTCGTCCGGGACTAGCGGTACCCACAGATACGCAGTATTTT
CDR3: CASSFRPGLAVPTDTQYF

J: TRBJ1-5
V: TRBV6-2/TRBV6-3
D: -
size: -
DNA: TGTGCCAGCAGTTTCACACCTTATAGCAATCAGCCCCAGCATTTT
CDR3: CASSFTPYSNQPQHF

J: TRBJ1-2
V: TRBV28
D: -
size: -
DNA: TGTGCCAGCAGTTCGGGCGGGGGGCAAGGCTATGGCTACACCTTC
CDR3: CASSSGGGQGYGYTF

J: TRBJ2-5
V: TRBV7-6
D: TRBD2
size: -
DNA: TGTGCCAGCAGCCCACCCTCTAGCGGGGAGACCCAGTACTTC
CDR3: CASSPPSSGETQYF

J: TRBJ1-5
V: TRBV19
D: -
size: -
DNA: TGTGCCAGTGGTGAAACGGGGTTTCAGCCCCAGCATTTT
CDR3: CASGETGFQPQHF

J: TRBJ1-5
V: TRBV7-2
D: -
size: -
DNA: TGTGCCAGCAGCTTAGAACACAGCTATAGCAATCAGCCCCAGCATTTT
CDR3: CASSLEHSYSNQPQHF

J: TRBJ2-7
V: TRBV6-2/TRBV6-3
D: -
size: -
DNA: TGTGCCAGCAGTTACTCCCCCGGAGGGGTGAGCTCCTACGAGCAGTACTTC
CDR3: CASSYSPGGVSSYEQYF

J: TRBJ1-1
V: TRBV19
D: TRBD1
size: -
DNA: TGTGCCTCCCTGTCGCGGGGACAGGGGTTAGCTGAAGCTTTCTTT
CDR3: CASLSRGQGLAEAFF

J: TRBJ2-1
V: TRBV6-2/TRBV6-3
D: TRBD2
size: -
DNA: TGTGCCAGCAGTCCCACCCACCCCCTAGCGGGAGGGCCAAATGAGCAGTTCTTC
CDR3: CASSPTHPLAGGPNEQFF

J: TRBJ1-4
V: TRBV3-1/TRBV3-2
D: TRBD1
size: -
DNA: TGTGCCAGCAGCCAAGGAGGACAGGGGGCGAGGAAACTGTTTTTT
CDR3: CASSQGGQGARKLFF

J: TRBJ2-2
V: TRBV30
D: -
size: -
DNA: TGTGCCTGGAGAGAGCGGCCTCGGGCCACCGGGGAGCTGTTTTTT
CDR3: CAWRERPRATGELFF

J: TRBJ2-3
V: TRBV7-9
D: TRBD1
size: -
DNA: TGTGCCAGCAGGAAGGGACAGGGGAGGACAGATACGCAGTATTTT
CDR3: CASRKGQGRTDTQYF

J: TRBJ2-5
V: TRBV15
D: TRBD1
size: -
DNA: TGTGCCACCAGCAGAGATCAGGGGGCGAGGCAAGAGACCCAGTACTTC
CDR3: CATSRDQGARQETQYF

J: TRBJ1-6
V: TRBV6-1
D: -
size: -
DNA: TGTGCCAGCAGTGATGCCCGGGATTCACCCCTCCACTTT
CDR3: CASSDARDSPLHF

J: TRBJ1-6
V: TRBV20-1
D: -
size: -
DNA: TGCAGTGCTAGTGGCAGGCAATATAATTCACCCCTCCACTTT
CDR3: CSASGRQYNSPLHF

J: TRBJ2-3
V: TRBV7-2
D: TRBD2
size: -
DNA: TGTGCCAGCAGTTCTCAGGACCTAGCGGCAGATACGCAGTATTTT
CDR3: CASSSQDLAADTQYF

J: TRBJ1-2
V: TRBV6-2/TRBV6-3
D: -
size: -
DNA: TGTGCCAGCAGTTACTCGGGGCAGACATATGGCTACACCTTC
CDR3: CASSYSGQTYGYTF

J: TRBJ1-2
V: TRBV5-1
D: -
size: once
DNA: TGCGCCAGCAGCTTAAAGTCACGGGACTATGGCTACACCTTC
CDR3: CASSLKSRDYGYTF

J: TRBJ2-1
V: TRBV6-5
D: -
size: -
DNA: TGTGCCAGCAGTTACCTCCCTGTAGCGGACTACAATGAGCAGTTCTTC
CDR3: CASSYLPVADYNEQFF

J: TRBJ2-4
V: TRBV11-2
D: -
size: -
DNA: TGTGCCAGCAGGTCCCAGGGAGCCAAAAACATTCAGTACTTC
CDR3: CASRSQGAKNIQYF

J: TRBJ2-1
V: TRBV5-5
D: -
size: -
DNA: TGTGCCAGCAGCTTGGCTAGCTCCTACAATGAGCAGTTCTTC
CDR3: CASSLASSYNEQFF

J: TRBJ2-5
V: TRBV4-3
D: -
size: once
DNA: TGCGCCAGCAGCCAAGATTGGCCCCCTGGAGGGGGCCTGGAGACCCAGTACTTC
CDR3: CASSQDWPPGGGLETQYF

J: TRBJ1-1
V: TRBV6-2/TRBV6-3
D: -
size: -
DNA: TGTGCCAGCAGTTACTCTCTCCCCAGGGGTTCCTCTGAAGCTTTCTTT
CDR3: CASSYSLPRGSSEAFF

J: TRBJ2-3
V: TRBV7-2
D: TRBD2
size: -
DNA: TGTGCCAGCAGCCAAGGGGCTAGCGGGGGGGCCCGATATTTT
CDR3: CASSQGASGGARYF

J: TRBJ2-1
V: TRBV21-1
D: -
size: -
DNA: TGTGCCAGCAGCAAAGTGGGACACTTCTCCAATAATGAGCAGTTCTTC
CDR3: CASSKVGHFSNNEQFF

J: TRBJ1-2
V: TRBV19
D: TRBD1
size: -
DNA: TGTGCCAGTAGTTCGGACAGGGGCTATGGCTACACCTTC
CDR3: CASSSDRGYGYTF